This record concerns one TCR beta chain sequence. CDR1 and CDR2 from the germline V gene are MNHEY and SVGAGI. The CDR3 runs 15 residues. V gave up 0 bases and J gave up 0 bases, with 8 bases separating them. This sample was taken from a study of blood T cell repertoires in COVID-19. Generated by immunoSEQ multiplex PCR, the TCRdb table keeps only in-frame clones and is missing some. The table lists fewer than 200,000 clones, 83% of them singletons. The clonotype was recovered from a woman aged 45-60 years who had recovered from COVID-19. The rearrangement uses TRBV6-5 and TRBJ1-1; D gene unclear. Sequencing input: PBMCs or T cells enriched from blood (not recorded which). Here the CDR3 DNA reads TGTGCCAGCAGTTACTCGTACGGGATGAACACTGAAGCTTTCTTT. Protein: CASSYSYGMNTEAFF.